The clone carrying this T cell receptor beta chain has just a few counts. This entry comes from a study of cytomegalovirus exposure and HLA in healthy donors. Primers for the PCR totalled 60 Vbeta and 13 Jbeta. Produced via immunoSEQ multiplex PCR; TCRdb's table is partial and in-frame only. This sample has 100,000 to 150,000 clones, with about 15% found just once. CDR3 length equals 14 residues. The trim removed 5 bases at V and 7 bases at J, leaving 6 bases unmatched. CDR1 and CDR2 from the germline V gene are MNHNY and SVGAGI (reference sequence). This receptor was obtained from a female donor in good health and CMV-seropositive. The sample taken for sequencing was PBMCs. The chain has TRBV6-6 and TRBJ2-2, with 8 positions matching TRBD2. The CDR3 here is CASSRTSNFGELFF. CDR3 coding DNA: TGTGCCAGCAGTCGGACTAGCAATTTCGGGGAGCTGTTTTTT.